The 8 T cell receptor beta chains below were found in one sample sequenced in a study of shared clonotypes between healthy human individuals. Clones were read by immunoSEQ multiplex PCR, and TCRdb kept only the in-frame ones, dropping some. There are roughly 2.5 million clones in the sample; about 92% occur only once, and 0.14% lies in the top ten. The sample comprised naive CD4+ T cells sorted from blood. Subset in this sample: CD45RA+ positively selected. The receptors come from a man between 18 and 29 years old in good health.

This chain connects TRBV5-4 to TRBJ1-6; perhaps TRBD1 as D (5 bases). Trimming removed 0 bases from V and 5 bases from J, with 9 bases in between. This CDR3 contains 15 residues. Germline V lookup: CDR1 SGHNT, CDR2 YYREEE (reference sequence). The CDR3 DNA is TGTGCCAGCAGCTTGGCGTTGGGGGATAATTCACCCCTCCACTTT. Translated: CASSLALGDNSPLHF.

This chain's CDR3 is CASREGQGVNSPLHF. CDR3 bases: TGCGCCAGCAGGGAGGGACAGGGGGTCAACTCACCCCTCCACTTT. The gene calls are TRBV4-1 and TRBJ1-6, with 11 bases that match TRBD1. The germline V gene encodes CDR1 MGHRA and CDR2 YSYEKL. V shed 6 bases and J 10 bases; nucleotides not matched to a gene: 8. The CDR3 is made up of 15 amino acids.

As for this clone: This same CDR3 is encoded by further DNA sequences in the sample. This chain links TRBV18 with TRBJ2-5, with a weak D call TRBD2 (6 bases). Trimming stripped 1 base from V and 5 bases from J, with 8 bases between. CDR3 length: 13 amino acids. Looked up from germline, CDR1 is KGHSH and CDR2 is LQKENI. The CDR3 DNA is TGTGCCAGCTCACCACTGGAGGGTGAGACCCAGTACTTC. This gives the protein CASSPLEGETQYF.

V usage is TRBV7-2 and J usage is TRBJ2-5; TRBD2 agrees at 7 bases. This CDR3 is 15 amino acids long. The J segment lost 1 base and the V segment lost 4 bases, leaving 6 bases of the junction unmatched. The V gene's germline CDR1 is SGHTA and CDR2 FQGNSA. The CDR3 region has the DNA TGTGCCAGCAGCTGGGGGGGATTTTTCCAAGAGACCCAGTACTTC. Amino acid sequence: CASSWGGFFQETQYF.

The J gene is TRBJ1-2, the V gene TRBV19; D perhaps matches TRBD1 (5 bases). CDR1 LNHDA and CDR2 SQIVND come from the germline V gene (reference sequence). This CDR3 is 13 amino acids long. V was pared by 5 bases and J by 2 bases, with 9 bases between. The CDR3, as DNA: TGTGCCAGTAGTTTCGAGGGGAACTATGGCTACACCTTC. Encoded protein: CASSFEGNYGYTF.

The chain couples TRBV5-1 to TRBJ2-3; tentative D call: TRBD2 (6 bases). Trimming took 3 bases from V and 4 from J, leaving 12 bases between them. This CDR3 region has 14 residues. Germline values: CDR1 SGHRS, CDR2 YFSETQ. The CDR3 nucleotides read TGCGCCAGCAGCTCCACTAGCTTGGCAGATACGCAGTATTTT. This translates into CASSSTSLADTQYF.

J is TRBJ1-2 and V is TRBV9, with 10 positions matching TRBD1. With 4 bases clipped from V and 8 bases from J, the junction kept 14 bases outside the gene matches. Germline CDR1 is SGDLS and CDR2 is YYNGEE. The CDR3 length is 16 residues. Here the CDR3 reads CASSQSPGQGEWGYTF. Written as DNA, the CDR3 is TGTGCCAGCAGCCAATCTCCCGGACAGGGGGAGTGGGGCTACACCTTC.

The chain has TRBV11-1 and TRBJ2-7; TRBD2 is a possible D gene (6 bases). The CDR3 length is 17 residues. The V gene's germline CDR1 is SGHAT and CDR2 FQDESV (reference sequence). The ends were cut back, 3 bases at V and 7 bases at J, with 25 bases in the middle. The CDR3 sequence is CASSFPGTGVQSGEQYF. CDR3 in DNA: TGTGCCAGCAGCTTCCCAGGGACTGGTGTCCAATCGGGGGAGCAGTACTTC.